The T cell receptor (beta chain) under discussion was sequenced for a study of blood T cell repertoires in COVID-19. From germline, CDR1 is MNHEY and CDR2 SVGAGI. This CDR3 contains 15 residues. V lost 6 bases to trimming and J lost 1 base, with 13 bases between them. Method: immunoSEQ multiplex PCR; TCRdb's copy keeps in-frame clones and lacks some. This sample has more than 85,000 clones; roughly four fifths occur once, and the top ten carry about 9.9%. The TCR sequence derives from a man between 35 and 55 years old with active or convalescent COVID-19. The chain is built from TRBV6-5 and TRBJ2-4, with no clear D. Sample: peripheral blood. The CDR3 DNA reads as TGTGCCAGCAGGGGCCGAAACACGGCCAAAAACATTCAGTACTTC. Its protein product is CASRGRNTAKNIQYF.